This T cell receptor beta chain originates from a study of blood T cell repertoires in COVID-19 (dated by TCRdb to 2020 to 2022). Describing the broader study: The collaborator samples originated in the United States, Italy and Spain and spanned the acute and convalescent phases of COVID-19. The material from the prospective study consisted of cDNA or gDNA derived from T cells, B-cell-depleted T cells, or PBMCs. Deeply sampled blood TCRbeta repertoires from subjects exposed to, actively infected with, or recovered from COVID-19 were included in the dataset. A freely available public database, intended as a resource for researchers studying the immune response to SARS-CoV-2, is where the repertoires were released. Samples came from the ongoing ImmuneRACE study (first 160 participants) plus 1,254 subjects from 6 global collaborators. The sample metadata nearly always contained a de-identified subject ID, COVID-19 status, age in years and sex. Where available, HLA class I and class II types were obtained from metadata supplied by the sample provider rather than from assay-based typing. Findings and caveats that apply to the study as a whole: The quantity of clinical and demographic metadata differed by source and by participant and was supplied without curation.

A second Seattle source provided samples from volunteer blood donors who had recovered from COVID-19. The collaborating institutions used their own protocols to collect whole blood in K2EDTA tubes. For TCRbeta analysis, collaborators shipped samples as frozen whole blood, isolated PBMCs, or DNA extracted from either of those sample types. TCRbeta CDR3 regions were amplified from genomic DNA by means of the immunoSEQ Assay, a bias-controlled multiplex PCR. The authors' analysis ran thus. Nucleated cell counts per sample were estimated from amplification of reference gene primers within the assay. To quantify the absolute abundance of each unique TCRbeta CDR3 rearrangement, sequence reads were collapsed and filtered. For each sample, productive Simpson clonality was calculated by taking the square root of Simpson's diversity index across productive rearrangements. This immuneACCESS table, as held by TCRdb, lists in-frame sequences with V and J called but not all clones. Of the missing ones, under half trace to an unresolved V gene in checked studies; the others have no known cause. V and J calls and clone size are given by that table; D and trimming were obtained from the DNA. The sample table holds hundreds of thousands of clones, of which about nine tenths were seen once. The ten largest make up under 7.5% of the sample.

This clone has a single count. Its antigen specificity is not known. The sample holds no much larger clone one base away, and base qualities are not on file. The specimen was peripheral blood. This clonotype was sampled from a man in his 60s who had recovered from COVID-19.

The base sequence is TGTGCCAGCAGTTTAGGGCAGGGGTCAAATAGCAATCAGCCCCAGCATTTT. Its amino acids are CASSLGQGSNSNQPQHF. The rearrangement combines TRBV28 with TRBJ1-5, and TRBD1 may be the D gene, going by 6 matching bases. The CDR3 covers 17 residues, taking in both the cysteine and the phenylalanine. This entry keeps only the CDR3 DNA: 51 bases, framed from base 1. The junction carries 14 bases between V and J, which are trimmed by 2 bases and 0 bases respectively. CDR1 and CDR2, looked up from the germline V gene, are MDHEN and SYDVKM.